A selection of T cell receptor beta chains follows, all from one sample in a study of cytomegalovirus exposure and HLA in healthy donors. Generated by immunoSEQ multiplex PCR, the TCRdb table keeps only in-frame clones and is missing some. The sample holds about 130,000 clones; roughly 74% are singletons and the top ten take roughly 4.1%. The sample comprised PBMCs. Source of these receptors: a woman aged 45-59 years in good health and CMV-seropositive. Both conserved end residues are part of each CDR3. D genes are given only for firm matches. For some rows the clone size is stated as once, few or many, or as a class when expanded; others skip it.

j_call v_call d_call clone_size cdr3_aa cdr3_nt
TRBJ2-3 TRBV7-2 TRBD2 - CASSLFAGGSTDTQYF TGTGCCAGCAGCTTATTTGCGGGGGGGAGCACAGATACGCAGTATTTT
TRBJ2-4 TRBV5-1 TRBD1 - CASSPNLGQGGNIQYF TGCGCCAGCAGCCCTAACCTTGGACAGGGGGGAAACATTCAGTACTTC
TRBJ2-1 TRBV5-4 - - CASSLRATGDNEQFF TGTGCCAGCAGCTTGCGCGCGACAGGAGACAATGAGCAGTTCTTC
TRBJ1-2 TRBV2 - - CAARGDSNYGYTF TGTGCAGCAAGAGGGGACTCTAACTATGGCTACACCTTC
TRBJ2-2 TRBV6-6 - - CASIPGQGAGELFF TGTGCCAGCATCCCCGGACAAGGCGCCGGGGAGCTGTTTTTT
TRBJ2-7 TRBV2 - - CASSKAASYEQYF TGTGCCAGCAGTAAGGCGGCCTCCTACGAGCAGTACTTC
TRBJ2-7 TRBV13 - once CASSRSGEQYF TGTGCCAGCAGCCGCTCGGGCGAGCAGTACTTC
TRBJ2-7 TRBV10-2 TRBD1 - CASSLTGLDEQYF TGCGCCAGCAGCCTGACAGGGCTCGACGAGCAGTACTTC
TRBJ2-1 TRBV29-1 - - CSVEGLRVNEQFF TGCAGCGTTGAAGGTCTGAGGGTCAATGAGCAGTTCTTC
TRBJ2-7 TRBV7-8 TRBD1 - CASRLNRGSYEQYF TGTGCCAGCAGACTAAACAGGGGATCCTACGAGCAGTACTTC
TRBJ2-1 TRBV4-1 TRBD1 once CASSQVLRRQGAGEQFF TGCGCCAGCAGCCAAGTCCTCCGAAGACAGGGGGCGGGTGAGCAGTTCTTC
TRBJ2-1 TRBV5-1 TRBD1 - CASSTGQGTPNEQFF TGCGCCAGCAGCACGGGACAGGGGACTCCCAATGAGCAGTTCTTC
TRBJ2-1 TRBV4-1 TRBD2 - CASSQDLAGWGEQFF TGCGCCAGCAGCCAAGATCTAGCGGGGTGGGGTGAGCAGTTCTTC
TRBJ2-5 TRBV4-1 TRBD2 - CASSPKITSGGASQETQYF TGCGCCAGCAGCCCTAAAATTACTAGCGGGGGGGCTAGTCAAGAGACCCAGTACTTC
TRBJ1-5 TRBV19 - - CASSYDSTGNQPQHF TGTGCCAGTAGTTACGACAGCACCGGCAATCAGCCCCAGCATTTT